In this sample, the clone carrying this TCR beta chain turned up once. The antigen is not known. Researchers took blood at baseline, on cycle 4 day 1, and on cycle 7 day 1. Only in-frame clones appear in the TCRdb table, and some are missing; sequencing was by immunoSEQ multiplex PCR. This table has fewer than 35,000 clones, 88% appearing once. These data originate in a study of OX40 agonist ivuxolimab in advanced cancers. Study-level points and caveats: Among patients with partial responses at 0.1-3.0 mg/kg, clonal expansion was among the lowest. CD4+ T cells averaged fewer expanded clones than CD8+ T cells. At 0.1 to 3.0 mg/kg and by week 6, clonal expansion occurred in CD4+ and CD8+ blood T cells.

This clonotype originated in an adult with an advanced solid tumor such as melanoma, head and neck, liver or kidney cancer. The sample consisted of CD4+ or CD8+ T cells sorted from blood, taken in a trial of the OX40 agonist ivuxolimab.

The CDR3 loop reads CASASGWGDPGTDTQYF. CDR3 in DNA: TGTGCTAGTGCCTCAGGATGGGGCGACCCTGGCACAGATACGCAGTATTTT. The genes are TRBV12-5 and TRBJ2-3; the D gene is possibly TRBD1 (5 bases). V dropped 7 bases and J dropped 1 base, with 21 bases sitting between them. CDR3 length: 17 residues. Germline CDR1 and CDR2: LGHNT and FRNRAP.